These 14 T cell receptor beta chains came from one sample sequenced in a study of cytomegalovirus exposure and HLA in healthy donors. The PCR used 60 Vbeta and 13 Jbeta primers. Profiled with immunoSEQ multiplex PCR; TCRdb holds only in-frame clones, not every one. This table holds approximately 150,000 clones, 82% found once. Sequencing was done on a sample of PBMCs. The receptors were sampled from a man aged 50 to 60 in good health and CMV-seropositive.

This clone was observed a handful of times. The CDR3 is CASSPGSETGYTF. In nucleotides, the CDR3 is TGCGCCAGCAGCCCCGGGAGTGAAACTGGCTACACCTTC. This chain links TRBV5-1 with TRBJ1-2, with no clear D. The CDR3 totals 13 residues. Trimming shortened V by 4 bases and J by 7 bases, and 14 bases separated the two germline ends. Germline CDR1 reads SGHRS; CDR2 reads YFSETQ.

CDR3 in amino acids: CATSRDGAGDEQYF. CDR3 coding DNA: TGTGCCACCAGCAGAGATGGGGCGGGGGACGAGCAGTACTTC. J is TRBJ2-7 and V is TRBV15, with 7 bases matching TRBD2. CDR1 is LNHNV and CDR2 is YYDKDF in the germline V gene (reference sequence). This CDR3 spans 14 amino acids. V was pared by 0 bases and J by 5 bases, with 4 bases of the junction left unmatched.

The chain recombines TRBV19 with TRBJ2-7, with a tentative D call TRBD2 (6 bases). V was pared by 8 bases and J by 1 base, with 15 bases between. Germline V gene lookup returns CDR1 LNHDA and CDR2 SQIVND (reference sequence). CDR3 length equals 14 residues. The CDR3 sequence is CASRRYAGSYEQYF. The CDR3 region has the DNA TGTGCCAGTCGTCGGTATGCGGGGTCCTACGAGCAGTACTTC.

This clone was seen a handful of times. The chain couples TRBV30 to TRBJ1-3, with 7 positions matching TRBD1. Germline V lookup: CDR1 GTSNPN, CDR2 SVGIG (reference sequence). Trimming removed 8 bases from V and 0 bases from J; junction bases left unmatched: 4. The CDR3 loop spans 13 amino acids. CDR3 DNA sequence: TGTGCCGGATACAGGGGCTCTGGAAACACCATATATTTT. Amino acid sequence: CAGYRGSGNTIYF.

The chain couples TRBV19 to TRBJ1-5, with D maybe TRBD1 (6 bases). The CDR3 totals 17 residues. CDR1 is LNHDA, CDR2 SQIVND, per germline (reference sequence). V was trimmed by 9 bases and J by 0 bases, leaving 21 bases between them. CDR3 amino acids: CASHWGGRRNSNQPQHF. CDR3 DNA sequence: TGTGCCAGCCACTGGGGGGGCAGACGGAATAGCAATCAGCCCCAGCATTTT.

This clone was detected once. J is TRBJ2-3 and V is TRBV7-6; D unclear. Trimming pared 5 bases from V and 5 bases from J, leaving 8 bases between. The germline V gene has CDR1 SGHVS and CDR2 FNYEAQ. The length of the CDR3 is 12 residues. In nucleotides, the CDR3 is TGTGCCAGCAGCCCCCGCAGAGATACGCAGTATTTT. Protein product: CASSPRRDTQYF.

This clone appeared a single time. CDR3 nucleotides: TGCGCCAGCAGCTGGACAGGAGGACAGGACATTCAGTACTTC. Translation gives CASSWTGGQDIQYF. This chain uses TRBV5-1 with TRBJ2-4; 7 bases are shared with TRBD1. The CDR3 has 14 residues. CDR1 and CDR2 (germline): SGHRS, YFSETQ. V shed 3 bases and J 8 bases; nucleotides not matched to a gene: 8.

Comment on this clone: The junction departs from the called germline gene at one end, perhaps through a read error. The chain has TRBV27 and TRBJ1-5; 10 bases are shared with TRBD1. There are 15 residues in the CDR3. The germline CDR1 and CDR2 sequences are MNHEY and SMNVEV (reference sequence). CDR3 residues: CASSLSTGGKQPQHF. CDR3 in DNA: TGTGCCAGCAGTTTATCGACAGGGGGCAAACAGCCCCAGCATTTT.

V usage is TRBV28 and J usage is TRBJ1-4; the D gene is possibly TRBD1 (5 bases). Trimming took off 6 bases at V and 11 bases at J, with 16 bases between the two ends. Looked up from germline, CDR1 is MDHEN and CDR2 is SYDVKM. The CDR3 totals 13 residues. As DNA, the CDR3 is TGTGCCAGCAGGGATGGGACTTCGGATAAACTGTTTTTT. Translation gives CASRDGTSDKLFF.

V and J are TRBV9 and TRBJ1-1, with TRBD1 matching over 8 bases. With V trimmed by 4 bases and J by 5 bases, 7 bases remained unmatched. The CDR3 sequence is 14 residues long. The germline V gene encodes CDR1 SGDLS and CDR2 YYNGEE. The CDR3 sequence is CASSPTGGITEAFF. The CDR3, as DNA: TGTGCCAGCAGCCCTACAGGGGGAATTACTGAAGCTTTCTTT.

V usage is TRBV18 and J usage is TRBJ2-1, with TRBD1 matching 7 bases. V lost 3 bases, J lost 3 bases, and 8 bases stayed unmatched. CDR3 size: 16 residues. CDR1 KGHSH and CDR2 LQKENI come from the germline V gene. The CDR3, as DNA: TGTGCCAGCTCACCTCTCGGACAGGTCCTCTACAATGAGCAGTTCTTC. It codes for CASSPLGQVLYNEQFF.

At least ten counts were recorded for this clone. The rearrangement joins TRBV6-5 to TRBJ2-6; D is uncertain. The germline V gene has CDR1 MNHEY and CDR2 SVGAGI. The CDR3 is 15 residues long. The V end was cut by 6 bases, the J end by 0 bases, with 9 bases between. CDR3 sequence (DNA): TGTGCCAGCAGGGGCAGGTTCTCTGGGGCCAACGTCCTGACTTTC. It yields the protein CASRGRFSGANVLTF.

The chain couples TRBV21-1 to TRBJ1-1. TRBV21-1 constitutes a pseudogene. CDR3 length: 19 residues. CDR3 bases: TGTGCCAGCAGCAAAATAAGGGACGGGAGGGATACCATGAACACTGAAGCTTTCTTT. This codes for CASSKIRDGRDTMNTEAFF.

The V gene is TRBV5-1, the J gene TRBJ2-5; D gene unclear. Germline-derived CDR1 and CDR2 are SGHRS and YFSETQ. Trimming took off 6 bases at V and 1 base at J, with 10 bases between the two ends. CDR3 length equals 13 residues. The CDR3: CASTTSSQETQYF. Written as DNA, the CDR3 is TGCGCCAGCACGACAAGTTCCCAAGAGACCCAGTACTTC.